Detailed here is one TCR beta chain. Its target is not known. The method was immunoSEQ multiplex PCR; TCRdb's version includes in-frame clones alone and lacks a portion of them. The sample consists of approximately 160,000 clones, approximately 90% of them appearing once. The sample comes from a study of T cell responses to AZD1222 COVID-19 vaccine. Study-level results: Baseline serology detected seropositivity in only a handful of AZD1222 recipients.

V was clipped by 6 bases and J by 4 bases, with 9 bases between them. Germline V gene sequence: CDR1 DFQATT, CDR2 SNEGSKA (reference sequence). The length of the CDR3 is 11 residues. Source: peripheral blood, taken on day 0 of AZD1222 vaccination. The TCR originated in an adult in good health. V and J are TRBV20-1 and TRBJ1-2; D remains ambiguous. Here the CDR3 DNA reads TGCAGTGCGAAGGTGTTCTATGGCTACACCTTC. Its protein is CSAKVFYGYTF.